This TCR beta chain stems from a study of blood T cell repertoires in COVID-19. The wider study: COVID-19 samples from acute and convalescent phases originated in the United States, Italy and Spain. T cells, B-cell-depleted T cells, or PBMCs supplied cDNA or gDNA.

In the authors' workflow: Reference gene primer amplification gave nucleated cell count estimates. This table comes from immunoSEQ multiplex PCR, and its TCRdb copy is limited to in-frame clones, with some not included. Clone size and V and J calls were adopted from that table, with D and trimming inferred from the DNA. The sample holds around 170,000 clones, roughly 80% seen once. The TCR was taken from a woman in her thirties or forties with acute or convalescent COVID-19. The material sequenced was peripheral blood.

This CDR3 is CASSQEGEKYF. CDR3 coding DNA: TGCGCCAGCAGCCAGGAAGGGGAAAAGTACTTC. The rearrangement uses TRBV5-1 and TRBJ2-5, with D perhaps matching TRBD1 (5 bases). Germline CDR1 is SGHRS and CDR2 is YFSETQ. This CDR3 has 11 amino acids. V lost 4 bases, J lost 12 bases, and 13 bases lay in between.